What follows are 10 T cell receptor beta chains derived from one specimen sequenced in a study of metastatic and nonmetastatic thyroid tumors. No treatment of any kind had been given to any patient before thyroid surgery. TCRdb re-analyzed the PCR reads using MiXCR. The sample records roughly 20,000 clones, about a quarter being singletons. The sample was blood. These receptors were taken from a female donor with papillary thyroid cancer or a benign thyroid nodule (not recorded which). Some clones in this sample may be carry-over from other donors' samples.

A note on this clone: At one of its ends the junction is not consistent with the germline gene, which may arise from a read error. The rearrangement uses TRBV30 and TRBJ2-3; D may be TRBD1 or TRBD2 (5 bases each). Looked up from germline, CDR1 is GTSNPN and CDR2 is SVGIG (reference sequence). CDR3 size: 14 residues. The CDR3 reads CDWSSGQGTDTEYF. For the CDR3, the DNA is TGTGACTGGAGTTCGGGGCAGGGCACAGATACGGAGTATTTT.

CDR3 sequence (DNA): TGTGCCAGCAGACCCTATGAGACCTCCTACGAGCAGTACTTC. It specifies CASRPYETSYEQYF. The chain employs TRBV27 and TRBJ2-7; D is ambiguous. V lost 6 bases to trimming and J lost 0 bases, with 12 bases between them. This CDR3 spans 14 amino acids. Germline lookup yields CDR1 MNHEY and CDR2 SMNVEV (reference sequence).

The CDR3 DNA follows: TGTGCCAGCAGTTGGGACAGGGCGAGAGATACGCAGTATTTT. Amino acids: CASSWDRARDTQYF. The chain uses TRBV6-1 and TRBJ2-3; 9 bases map to TRBD1. In germline, CDR1 is MNHNS, CDR2 SASEGT. This CDR3 has 14 amino acids. Germline trimming cut 5 bases from V and 5 bases from J; bases unmatched to any gene: 5.

This clone was detected ten times or more. This chain connects TRBV2 to TRBJ1-1; no firm D call. Germline CDR1 reads SNHLY; CDR2 reads FYNNEI. Between the trimmed V and J ends, which lost 6 bases and 0 bases, there was a span of 11 bases. CDR3 length equals 14 residues. The DNA for the CDR3 is TGTGCCAGCAGAAGGATACTCATGAACACTGAAGCTTTCTTT. It translates to CASRRILMNTEAFF.

This clone was found many times. The chain is built from TRBV7-3 and TRBJ2-5; no firm D call. The germline V gene has CDR1 SGHTA and CDR2 FQGTGA. There are 13 residues in the CDR3. Trimming stripped 8 bases from V and 5 bases from J, with 15 bases between. The CDR3 DNA is TGTGCCAGCGCACGGAGTGTCGAGGAGACCCAGTACTTC. Translation: CASARSVEETQYF.

This clone was found many times. This rearrangement joins TRBV6-5 to TRBJ1-6; no firm D call. Germline V lookup: CDR1 MNHEY, CDR2 SVGAGI. Trimming pared 3 bases from V and 7 bases from J, leaving 7 bases between. The CDR3 sequence is 13 residues long. This chain's CDR3 is CASSYEQNSPLHF. In nucleotides, the CDR3 is TGTGCCAGCAGTTATGAGCAGAATTCACCCCTCCACTTT.

The gene calls are TRBV20-1 and TRBJ2-1; 13 bases are shared with TRBD2. CDR3 size: 15 residues. V lost 5 bases and J lost 13; bases outside the gene matches: 14. Germline CDR1 DFQATT, CDR2 SNEGSKA (reference sequence). The CDR3 region is CSASTDRTSGRKQFF. In DNA form, the CDR3 reads TGCAGTGCTTCCACGGATAGGACTAGCGGGAGAAAACAGTTCTTC.

Many counts were recorded for this clone. The J gene is TRBJ1-5, the V gene TRBV5-5; D is unclear. The germline V and J ends were trimmed by 0 bases and 0 bases, with 10 bases remaining between them. CDR1 is SGHKS and CDR2 is YYEKEE in the germline V gene (reference sequence). The CDR3 totals 16 residues. DNA for the CDR3: TGTGCCAGCAGCTTGGATGGACGAAATAGCAATCAGCCCCAGCATTTT. It codes for CASSLDGRNSNQPQHF.

The chain employs TRBV30 and TRBJ2-7, with unresolved D. CDR1 and CDR2 (germline): GTSNPN, SVGIG (reference sequence). Trimming removed 0 bases from V and 6 bases from J, with 15 bases in between. The CDR3 has 14 residues. The CDR3 region has the DNA TGTGCCTGGAGTGTTATGGTACTGGGCGGCGAGCAGTACTTC. Amino acid sequence: CAWSVMVLGGEQYF.

This clone came up many times. This may be a read error: a much more frequent sequence differs by one nucleotide. Different DNA sequences within this sample yield the same CDR3. The gene calls are TRBV7-9 and TRBJ1-5; TRBD1 aligns across 9 bases. Germline lookup yields CDR1 SEHNR and CDR2 FQNEAQ (reference sequence). This CDR3 is built from 14 residues. CDR3 DNA: TGTGCCAGCAGTACCGGGACAGGGATTCAGCCCCAACATTTT. Encoded protein: CASSTGTGIQPQHF.